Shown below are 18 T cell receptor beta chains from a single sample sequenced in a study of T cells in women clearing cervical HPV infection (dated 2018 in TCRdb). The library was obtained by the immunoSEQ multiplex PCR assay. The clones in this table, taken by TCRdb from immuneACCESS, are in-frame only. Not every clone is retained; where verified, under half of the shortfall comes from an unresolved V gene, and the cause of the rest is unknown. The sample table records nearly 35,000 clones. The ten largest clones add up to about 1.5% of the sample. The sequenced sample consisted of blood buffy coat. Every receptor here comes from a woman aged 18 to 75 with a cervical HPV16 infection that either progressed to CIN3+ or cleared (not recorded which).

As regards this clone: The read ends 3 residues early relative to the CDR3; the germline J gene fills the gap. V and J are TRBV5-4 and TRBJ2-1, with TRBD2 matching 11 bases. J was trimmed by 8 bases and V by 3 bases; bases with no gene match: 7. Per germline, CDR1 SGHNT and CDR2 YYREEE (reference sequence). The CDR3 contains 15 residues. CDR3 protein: CASSSQLAGVHEQFF. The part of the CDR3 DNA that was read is TGTGCCAGCAGCTCGCAACTAGCGGGAGTCCATGAG.

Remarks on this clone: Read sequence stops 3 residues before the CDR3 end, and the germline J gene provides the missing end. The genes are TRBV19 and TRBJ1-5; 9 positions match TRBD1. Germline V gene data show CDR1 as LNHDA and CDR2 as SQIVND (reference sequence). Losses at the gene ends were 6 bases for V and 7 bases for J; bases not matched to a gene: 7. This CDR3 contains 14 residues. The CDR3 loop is CASSSTGGGQPQHF. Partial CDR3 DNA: TGTGCCAGTAGCAGCACAGGGGGCGGGCAGCCC.

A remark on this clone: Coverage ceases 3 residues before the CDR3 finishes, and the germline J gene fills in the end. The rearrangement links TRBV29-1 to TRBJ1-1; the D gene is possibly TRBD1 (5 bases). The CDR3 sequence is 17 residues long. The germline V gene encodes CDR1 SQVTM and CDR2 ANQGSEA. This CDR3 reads CSVEGVGTSGIQETAFF. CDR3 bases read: TGCAGCGTTGAAGGAGTTGGGACTAGCGGGATCCAAGAGACA.

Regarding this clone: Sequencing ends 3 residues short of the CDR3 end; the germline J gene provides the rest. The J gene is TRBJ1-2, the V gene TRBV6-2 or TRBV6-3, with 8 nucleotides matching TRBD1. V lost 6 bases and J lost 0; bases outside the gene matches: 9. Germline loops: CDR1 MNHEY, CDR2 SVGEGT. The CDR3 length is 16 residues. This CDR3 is CASRRTGYRSNYGYTF. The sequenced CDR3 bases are TGTGCCAGCAGACGGACAGGGTATAGATCTAACTATGGC.

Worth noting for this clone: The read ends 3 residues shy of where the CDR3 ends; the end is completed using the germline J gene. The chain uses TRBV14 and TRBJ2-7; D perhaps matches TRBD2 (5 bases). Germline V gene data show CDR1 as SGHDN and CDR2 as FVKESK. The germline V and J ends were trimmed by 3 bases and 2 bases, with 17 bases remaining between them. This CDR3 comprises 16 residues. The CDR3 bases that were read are TGTGCCAGCAGCCAGGCCGCCTTTGGAGCGGCCTACGAG. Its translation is CASSQAAFGAAYE. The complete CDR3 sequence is CASSQAAFGAAYEQYF. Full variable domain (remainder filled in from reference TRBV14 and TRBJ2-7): EAGVTQFPSHSVIEKGQTVTLRCDPISGHDNLYWYRRVMGKEIKFLLHFVKESKQDESGMPNNRFLAERTGGTYSTLKVQPAELEDSGVYFCASSQAAFGAAYEQYFGPGTRLTVT.

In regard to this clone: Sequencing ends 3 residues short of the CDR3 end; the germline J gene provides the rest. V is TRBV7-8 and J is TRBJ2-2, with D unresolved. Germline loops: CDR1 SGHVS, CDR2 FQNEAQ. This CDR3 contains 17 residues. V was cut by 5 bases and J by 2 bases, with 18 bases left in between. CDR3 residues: CASSPGSFVGNTGELFF. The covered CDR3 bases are TGTGCCAGCAGCCCCGGTTCTTTTGTGGGCAACACCGGGGAG.

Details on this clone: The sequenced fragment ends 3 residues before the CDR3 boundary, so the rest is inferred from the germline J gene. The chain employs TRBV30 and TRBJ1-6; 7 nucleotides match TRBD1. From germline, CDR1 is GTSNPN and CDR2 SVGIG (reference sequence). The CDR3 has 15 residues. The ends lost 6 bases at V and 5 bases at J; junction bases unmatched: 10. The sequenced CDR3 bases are TGTGCCTGCCACGACAGGGAAGGAGATAATTCACCC. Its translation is CACHDREGDNSP. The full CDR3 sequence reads CACHDREGDNSPLHF.

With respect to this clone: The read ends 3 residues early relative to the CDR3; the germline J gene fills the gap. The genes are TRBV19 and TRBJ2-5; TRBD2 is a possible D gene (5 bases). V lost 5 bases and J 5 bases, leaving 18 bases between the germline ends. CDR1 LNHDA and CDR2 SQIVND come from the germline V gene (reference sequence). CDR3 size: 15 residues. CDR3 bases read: TGTGCCAGTAGTCCTCTGAGGGCCCCTCGGGAGACC. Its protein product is CASSPLRAPRET. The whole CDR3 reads CASSPLRAPRETQYF.

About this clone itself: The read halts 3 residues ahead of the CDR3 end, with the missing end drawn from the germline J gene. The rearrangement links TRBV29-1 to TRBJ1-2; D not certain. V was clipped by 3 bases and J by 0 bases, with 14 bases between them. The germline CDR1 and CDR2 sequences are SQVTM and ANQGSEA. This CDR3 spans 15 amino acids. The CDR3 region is CSVDARPSANYGYTF. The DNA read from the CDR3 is TGCAGCGTTGACGCCAGACCCAGCGCTAACTATGGC. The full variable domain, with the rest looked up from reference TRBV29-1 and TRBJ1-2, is SAVISQKPSRDICQRGTSLTIQCQVDSQVTMMFWYRQQPGQSLTLIATANQGSEATYESGFVIDKFPISRPNLTFSTLTVSNMSPEDSSIYLCSVDARPSANYGYTFGSGTRLTVV.

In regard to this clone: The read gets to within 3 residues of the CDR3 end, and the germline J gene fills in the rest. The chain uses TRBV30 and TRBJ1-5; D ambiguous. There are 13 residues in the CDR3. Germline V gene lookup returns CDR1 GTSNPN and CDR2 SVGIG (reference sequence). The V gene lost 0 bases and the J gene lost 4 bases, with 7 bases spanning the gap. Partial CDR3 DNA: TGTGCCTGGAGTGTACTAGCAAATCAGCCC. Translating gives CAWSVLANQP. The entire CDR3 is CAWSVLANQPQHF.

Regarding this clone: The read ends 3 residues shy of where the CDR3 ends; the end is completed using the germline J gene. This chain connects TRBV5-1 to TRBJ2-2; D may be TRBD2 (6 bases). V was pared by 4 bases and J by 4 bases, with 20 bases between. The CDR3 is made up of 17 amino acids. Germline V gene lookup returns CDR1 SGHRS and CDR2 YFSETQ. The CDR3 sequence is CASSPRASGTRTGELFF. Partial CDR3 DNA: TGCGCCAGCAGCCCCCGGGCTTCAGGGACTCGCACCGGGGAG.

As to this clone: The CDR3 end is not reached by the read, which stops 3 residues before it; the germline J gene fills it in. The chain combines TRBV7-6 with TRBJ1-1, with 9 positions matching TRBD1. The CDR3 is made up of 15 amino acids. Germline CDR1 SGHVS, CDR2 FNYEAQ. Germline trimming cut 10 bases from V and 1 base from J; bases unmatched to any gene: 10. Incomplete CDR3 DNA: TGTGCCACCGCCCCTCGGACAGGGGCGAACACTGAA. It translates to CATAPRTGANTE. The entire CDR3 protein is CATAPRTGANTEAFF.

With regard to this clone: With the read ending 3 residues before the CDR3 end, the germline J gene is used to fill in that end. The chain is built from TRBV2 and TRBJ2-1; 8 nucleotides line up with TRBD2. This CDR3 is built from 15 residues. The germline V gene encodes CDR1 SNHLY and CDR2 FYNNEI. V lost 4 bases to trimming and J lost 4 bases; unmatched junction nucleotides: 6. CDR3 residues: CASSAREGSYNEQFF. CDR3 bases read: TGTGCCAGCAGTGCCCGGGAGGGGTCTTACAATGAG. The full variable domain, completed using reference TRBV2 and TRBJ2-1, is EPEVTQTPSHQVTQMGQEVILRCVPISNHLYFYWYRQILGQKVEFLVSFYNNEISEKSEIFDDQFSVERPDGSNFTLKIRSTKLEDSAMYFCASSAREGSYNEQFFGPGTRLTVL.

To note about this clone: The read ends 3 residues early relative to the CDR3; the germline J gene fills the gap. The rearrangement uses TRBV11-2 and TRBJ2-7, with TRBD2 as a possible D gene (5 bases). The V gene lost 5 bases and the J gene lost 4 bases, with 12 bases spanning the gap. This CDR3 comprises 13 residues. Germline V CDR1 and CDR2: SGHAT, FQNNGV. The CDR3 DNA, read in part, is TGTGCCAGCAGCCTGCTGAGGGCGTACGAG. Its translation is CASSLLRAYE. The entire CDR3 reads CASSLLRAYEQYF. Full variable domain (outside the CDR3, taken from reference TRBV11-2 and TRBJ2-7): EAGVAQSPRYKIIEKRQSVAFWCNPISGHATLYWYQQILGQGPKLLIQFQNNGVVDDSQLPKDRFSAERLKGVDSTLKIQPAKLEDSAVYLCASSLLRAYEQYFGPGTRLTVT.

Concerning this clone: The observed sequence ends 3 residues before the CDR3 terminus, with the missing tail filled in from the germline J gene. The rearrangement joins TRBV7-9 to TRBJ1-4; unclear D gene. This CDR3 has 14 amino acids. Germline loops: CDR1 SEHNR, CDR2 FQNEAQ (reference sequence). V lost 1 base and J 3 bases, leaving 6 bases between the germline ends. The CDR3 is CASSLGAANEKLFF. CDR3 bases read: TGTGCCAGCAGCTTAGGGGCAGCTAATGAAAAA.

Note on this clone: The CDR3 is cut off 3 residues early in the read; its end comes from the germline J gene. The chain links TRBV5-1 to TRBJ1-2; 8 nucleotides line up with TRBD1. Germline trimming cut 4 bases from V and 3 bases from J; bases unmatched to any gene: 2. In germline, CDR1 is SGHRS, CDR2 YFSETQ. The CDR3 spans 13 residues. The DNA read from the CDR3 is TGCGCCAGCAGCAAGGACAGGGACTATGGC. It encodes CASSKDRDYG. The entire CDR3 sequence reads CASSKDRDYGYTF.

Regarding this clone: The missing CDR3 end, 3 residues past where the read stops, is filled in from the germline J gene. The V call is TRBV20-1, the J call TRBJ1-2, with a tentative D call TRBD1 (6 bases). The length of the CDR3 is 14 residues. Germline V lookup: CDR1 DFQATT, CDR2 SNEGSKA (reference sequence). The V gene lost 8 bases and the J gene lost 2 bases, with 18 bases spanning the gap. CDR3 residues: CSTVSGTLNYGYTF. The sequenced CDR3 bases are TGCAGTACTGTCTCCGGGACACTGAACTATGGC.

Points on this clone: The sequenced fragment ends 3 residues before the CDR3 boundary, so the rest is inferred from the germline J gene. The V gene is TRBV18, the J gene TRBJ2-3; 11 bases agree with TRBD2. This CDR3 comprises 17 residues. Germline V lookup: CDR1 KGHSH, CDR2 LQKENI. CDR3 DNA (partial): TGTGCCAGCTCACCCGGCTTACTAGCGGGAGTGGGGGAGACG. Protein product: CASSPGLLAGVGET. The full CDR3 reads CASSPGLLAGVGETQYF.